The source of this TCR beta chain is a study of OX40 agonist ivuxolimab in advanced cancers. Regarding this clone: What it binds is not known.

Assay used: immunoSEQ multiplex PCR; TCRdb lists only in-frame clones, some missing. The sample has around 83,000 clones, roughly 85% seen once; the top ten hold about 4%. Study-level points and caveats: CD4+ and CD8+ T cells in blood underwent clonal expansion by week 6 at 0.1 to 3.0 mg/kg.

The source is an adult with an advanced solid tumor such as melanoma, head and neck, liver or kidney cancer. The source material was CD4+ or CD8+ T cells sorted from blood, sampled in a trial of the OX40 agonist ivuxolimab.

The CDR3 is CASDRSQRNQPQHF. For the CDR3, the DNA is TGTGCCAGCGACCGATCCCAACGCAATCAGCCCCAGCATTTT. The chain is built from TRBV19 and TRBJ1-5, with D unclear. The CDR3 consists of 14 residues. Trimming cost V 9 bases and J 2 bases, with 14 bases left between them. Germline values: CDR1 LNHDA, CDR2 SQIVND (reference sequence). Drawing the rest from reference TRBV19 and TRBJ1-5, the complete variable domain is DGGITQSPKYLFRKEGQNVTLSCEQNLNHDAMYWYRQDPGQGLRLIYYSQIVNDFQKGDIAEGYSVSREKKESFPLTVTSAQKNPTAFYLCASDRSQRNQPQHFGDGTRLSIL.